This TCR beta chain was captured by sequencing in a study of tumor and adjacent non-tumor tissue in lung cancer. In the study overall: Histology: 12 adenocarcinoma, a couple of squamous cell carcinoma, 1 small cell lung cancer. The study's findings and limits: TCR diversity was significantly greater in tumor than normal lung tissue. Shorter survival was associated with higher TCR diversity in tumors.

For this clonotype: The antigen remains unidentified. Relative to the germline gene, one junction end is altered; a read error may explain this.

No cell sorting was done before RNA was extracted from the tissue. Distant lung tissue was collected more than 3 cm away from the tumor edge. Donors were chemotherapy-naive, newly diagnosed lung cancer surgical patients in China, August–late 2014. The germline V gene has CDR1 SGHAT and CDR2 FQDESV (reference sequence). This CDR3 region has 15 residues. A modified ARM-PCR protocol with three rounds of nested PCR amplified TCRbeta. In TCRdb, the multiplex PCR reads were re-called with MiXCR into one record per CDR3 protein. Of approximately 100,000 distinct CDR3 sequences listed, roughly two thirds were seen once; the top ten hold around 20%.

The specimen was distant non-tumor lung tissue. The rearrangement uses TRBV11-1 and TRBJ1-6, with D uncertain. This clonotype originated in a man aged 55 to 69 with non-small cell lung cancer. The CDR3 nucleotides are TGTGGCAGCAAAAGTTCCAGATCCTATAATCCATCCCTCCACTTT. It specifies CGSKSSRSYNPSLHF. The full variable domain, with the rest looked up from reference TRBV11-1 and TRBJ1-6, is EAEVAQSPRYKITEKSQAVAFWCDPISGHATLYWYRQILGQGPELLVQFQDESVVDDSQLPKDRFSAERLKGVDSTLKIQPAELGDSAMYLCGSKSSRSYNPSLHFGNGTRLTVT.